These T cell receptor beta chains were read from a single sample in a study of cytomegalovirus exposure and HLA in healthy donors. The method was immunoSEQ multiplex PCR; TCRdb's version includes in-frame clones alone and lacks a portion of them. This sample has roughly 250,000 clones, with roughly four fifths found just once. Sequenced sample: PBMCs. All receptors derive from a middle-aged woman in good health and CMV-seropositive. The CDR3 runs from the conserved cysteine through the conserved F or W. The order of the fields is V gene, D gene, CDR3 length, clone size, J gene, CDR3 DNA, CDR3 protein. The D gene is left open where the match is weak. Where a row states a size, it is once, few, many or the class of an expanded clone; other rows omit it.

>TRBV5-1|TRBD1|15|NA|TRBJ2-7
TGCGCCAGCAGCTCCCCGGACAGGGGGCAACACGAGCAGTACTTC
CASSSPDRGQHEQYF
>TRBV7-9|NA|14|NA|TRBJ1-1
TGTGCCAGCAGGGATAACAGGGCGAACACTGAAGCTTTCTTT
CASRDNRANTEAFF
>TRBV6-4|TRBD2|16|NA|TRBJ2-1
TGTGCCAGTTCGCCGTGGGGGACTAGCGGGAAGGATGAGCAGTTCTTC
CASSPWGTSGKDEQFF
>TRBV27|TRBD2|14|NA|TRBJ2-7
TGTGCCAGCAGTGCACTAGCGGAGTCCTACGAGCAGTACTTC
CASSALAESYEQYF
>TRBV14|NA|16|NA|TRBJ2-3
TGTGCCAGCAGCCAAGCATGGTCTAGCGACACAGATACGCAGTATTTT
CASSQAWSSDTDTQYF
>TRBV4-3|NA|15|few|TRBJ1-4
TGCGCCAGCAGCCAAGATCGGGTAAAACCCCAGAAACTGTTTTTT
CASSQDRVKPQKLFF
>TRBV7-6|NA|17|once|TRBJ2-2
TGTGCCAGCAGCTTAGAAGGATCGGGGTCCCCCTCTGGGGAGCTGTTTTTT
CASSLEGSGSPSGELFF
>TRBV5-1|NA|15|NA|TRBJ2-7
TGCGCCAGCAGCTTTTTGGTTGAGGGAGGACGCGAGCAGTACTTC
CASSFLVEGGREQYF
>TRBV18|NA|15|NA|TRBJ2-6
TGTGCCAGCTCACCTAACAGGGATGGGGCCAACGTCCTGACTTTC
CASSPNRDGANVLTF
>TRBV5-6|TRBD1|14|few|TRBJ1-1
TGTGCCAGCAGCCTGGGACAGGGGAGGGTGGGAGCTTTCTTT
CASSLGQGRVGAFF
>TRBV4-1|TRBD1|15|NA|TRBJ1-1
TGCGCCAGCAGCCAAGAGTGGGACAGGGACACTGAAGCTTTCTTT
CASSQEWDRDTEAFF
>TRBV7-2|NA|13|NA|TRBJ2-7
TGTGCCAGCAGCTCGGCAGGGTTGACCGAGCAGTACTTC
CASSSAGLTEQYF
>TRBV19|NA|16|NA|TRBJ1-6
TGTGCCAGTAGTATCACCACAGGGAACCATAATTCACCCCTCCACTTT
CASSITTGNHNSPLHF
>TRBV9|NA|17|NA|TRBJ1-6
TGTGCCAGCAGCGTAGGGCCGGGGTCCGCAGATAATTCACCCCTCCACTTT
CASSVGPGSADNSPLHF
>TRBV5-6|TRBD2|18|NA|TRBJ2-1
TGTGCCAGCAGCTTGGGATTGGCAGGGAGGGCTTTTTACAATGAGCAGTTCTTC
CASSLGLAGRAFYNEQFF
>TRBV19|NA|14|NA|TRBJ2-4
TGTGCCAGTACCCCGGGGTTAGCCAAAAACATTCAGTACTTC
CASTPGLAKNIQYF
>TRBV9|NA|17|NA|TRBJ2-1
TGTGCCAGCAGCGTTAAGTATCCGCCGAGCTCCTACAATGAGCAGTTCTTC
CASSVKYPPSSYNEQFF
>TRBV27|TRBD2|14|NA|TRBJ2-7
TGTGCCAGCAGTCTTCGGGGGGTGGGGTACGAGCAGTACTTC
CASSLRGVGYEQYF
>TRBV28|TRBD1|14|NA|TRBJ1-1
TGTGCCAGCACCAAATATCGACAGGGTACTGAAGCTTTCTTT
CASTKYRQGTEAFF
>TRBV11-3|NA|14|NA|TRBJ2-2
TGTGCCAGCAGCTTAGCTTTTTACACCGGGGAGCTGTTTTTT
CASSLAFYTGELFF
>TRBV28|NA|15|few|TRBJ2-2
TGTGCCAGCAGTTTCGGCGGGATGAACACCGGGGAGCTGTTTTTT
CASSFGGMNTGELFF
>TRBV28|NA|16|NA|TRBJ1-2
TGTGCCAGCAGCCTCGGACATATCTCAGCTAACTATGGCTACACCTTC
CASSLGHISANYGYTF
>TRBV14|NA|15|NA|TRBJ2-1
TGTGCCAGCAGCCCCCCGGGGGGCAGCTACAATGAGCAGTTCTTC
CASSPPGGSYNEQFF
>TRBV7-9|NA|15|NA|TRBJ2-3
TGTGCCAGCAGCTTAGCGGGAGCGGTCACAGATACGCAGTATTTT
CASSLAGAVTDTQYF
>TRBV19|NA|14|NA|TRBJ2-1
TGTGCCAGTAGTGAACGCTATGCCTACAATGAGCAGTTCTTC
CASSERYAYNEQFF
>TRBV6-5|NA|14|NA|TRBJ2-4
TGTGCCAGCAGGGGGGGGCTTTCCAAAAACATTCAGTACTTC
CASRGGLSKNIQYF
>TRBV7-8|NA|11|NA|TRBJ2-3
TGTGCCAGCAGCCTATTAAATACGCAGTATTTT
CASSLLNTQYF
>TRBV6-5|NA|14|few|TRBJ1-1
TGTGCCAGCAGTTCCTTTGAGAGGGAGGCTGAAGCTTTCTTT
CASSSFEREAEAFF
>TRBV28|NA|13|NA|TRBJ1-5
TGTGCCAGCAGTACCCGGGGTACTCAGCCCCAGCATTTT
CASSTRGTQPQHF